The 2 T cell receptor beta chains below were found in one sample sequenced in a study of blood T cell repertoires in COVID-19. Libraries were prepared by immunoSEQ multiplex PCR; TCRdb keeps only in-frame clonotypes and omits some of them. The sample consists of hundreds of thousands of clones, around 86% of them appearing once. Sequencing was performed on peripheral blood. These TCRs come from a young woman with active or convalescent COVID-19.

The chain carries TRBV4-1 and TRBJ2-7; 8 nucleotides align to TRBD1. J was trimmed by 0 bases and V by 3 bases; bases with no gene match: 4. In germline, CDR1 is MGHRA, CDR2 YSYEKL. The CDR3 sequence is 15 residues long. CDR3 bases: TGCGCCAGCAGCCAGGGGGACAGGCCCTCCTACGAGCAGTACTTC. Translating it yields CASSQGDRPSYEQYF.

The chain combines TRBV4-1 with TRBJ2-5; 8 positions agree with TRBD1. The ends lost 0 bases at V and 1 base at J; junction bases unmatched: 10. Germline-derived CDR1 and CDR2 are MGHRA and YSYEKL. This CDR3 contains 18 residues. The CDR3 sequence is CASSQDRGRWGPQETQYF. The CDR3 DNA reads as TGCGCCAGCAGCCAAGACAGGGGGCGCTGGGGCCCCCAAGAGACCCAGTACTTC.